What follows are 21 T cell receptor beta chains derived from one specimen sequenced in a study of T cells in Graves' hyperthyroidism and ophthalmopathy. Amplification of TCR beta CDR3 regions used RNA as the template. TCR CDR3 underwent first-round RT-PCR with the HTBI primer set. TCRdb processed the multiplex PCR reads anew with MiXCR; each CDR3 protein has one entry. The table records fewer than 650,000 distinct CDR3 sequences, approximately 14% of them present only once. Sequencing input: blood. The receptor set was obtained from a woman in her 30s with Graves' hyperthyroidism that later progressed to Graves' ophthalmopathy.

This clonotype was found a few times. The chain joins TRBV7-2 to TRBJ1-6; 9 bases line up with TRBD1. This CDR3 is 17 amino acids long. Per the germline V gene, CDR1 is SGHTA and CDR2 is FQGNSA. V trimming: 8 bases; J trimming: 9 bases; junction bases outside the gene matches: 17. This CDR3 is CASGIGGTGMVGSPLHF. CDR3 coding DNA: TGTGCCAGCGGCATAGGGGGGACAGGGATGGTGGGTTCACCCCTCCACTTT.

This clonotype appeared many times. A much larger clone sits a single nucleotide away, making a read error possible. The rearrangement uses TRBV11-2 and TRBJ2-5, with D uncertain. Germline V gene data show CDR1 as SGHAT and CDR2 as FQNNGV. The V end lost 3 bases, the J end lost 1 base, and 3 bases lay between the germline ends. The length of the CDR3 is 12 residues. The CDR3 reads CASSFGQETQYF. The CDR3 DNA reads TGTGCCAGCAGCTTCGGCCAAGAGACCCAGTACTTC.

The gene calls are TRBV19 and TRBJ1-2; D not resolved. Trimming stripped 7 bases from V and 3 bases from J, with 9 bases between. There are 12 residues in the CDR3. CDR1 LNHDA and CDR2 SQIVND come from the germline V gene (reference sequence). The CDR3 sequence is CASISWDYGYTF. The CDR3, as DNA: TGTGCCAGTATATCATGGGACTATGGCTACACCTTC.

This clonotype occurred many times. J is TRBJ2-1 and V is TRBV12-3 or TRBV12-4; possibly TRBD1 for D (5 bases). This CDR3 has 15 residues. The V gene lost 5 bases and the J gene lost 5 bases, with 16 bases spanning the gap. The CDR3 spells CASSPDSYTDNEQFF. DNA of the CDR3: TGTGCCAGCAGTCCCGACAGCTATACCGACAATGAGCAGTTCTTC.

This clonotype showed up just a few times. CDR3 DNA: TGCGCCAGCAGCCTAATTTACGGGCTACACTACGAGCAGTACTTC. Protein product: CASSLIYGLHYEQYF. This chain joins TRBV5-1 and TRBJ2-7; no clear D gene. V dropped 4 bases and J dropped 3 bases, with 17 bases sitting between them. The CDR3 runs to 15 residues. In germline, CDR1 is SGHRS, CDR2 YFSETQ. The full variable domain, with the rest looked up from reference TRBV5-1 and TRBJ2-7, is KAGVTQTPRYLIKTRGQQVTLSCSPISGHRSVSWYQQTPGQGLQFLFEYFSETQRNKGNFPGRFSGRQFSNSRSEMNVSTLELGDSALYLCASSLIYGLHYEQYFGPGTRLTVT.

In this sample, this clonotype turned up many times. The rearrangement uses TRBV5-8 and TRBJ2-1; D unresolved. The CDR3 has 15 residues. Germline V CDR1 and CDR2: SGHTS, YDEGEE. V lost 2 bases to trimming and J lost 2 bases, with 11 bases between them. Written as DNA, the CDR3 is TGTGCCAGCAGCTTATCCCAGTATCCCTACAATGAGCAGTTCTTC. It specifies CASSLSQYPYNEQFF.

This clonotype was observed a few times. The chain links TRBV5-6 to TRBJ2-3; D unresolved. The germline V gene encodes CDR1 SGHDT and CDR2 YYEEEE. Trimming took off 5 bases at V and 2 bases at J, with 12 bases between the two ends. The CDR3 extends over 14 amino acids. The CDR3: CASSLPGHTDTQYF. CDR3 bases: TGTGCCAGCAGTTTACCAGGTCACACAGATACGCAGTATTTT.

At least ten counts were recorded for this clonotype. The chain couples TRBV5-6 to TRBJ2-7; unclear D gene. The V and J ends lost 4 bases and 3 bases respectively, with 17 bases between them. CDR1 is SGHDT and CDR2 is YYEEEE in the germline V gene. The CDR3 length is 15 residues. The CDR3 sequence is CASSHRTVPIYEQYF. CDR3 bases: TGTGCCAGCAGCCATAGGACGGTACCCATCTACGAGCAGTACTTC. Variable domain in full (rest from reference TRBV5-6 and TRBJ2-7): DAGVTQSPTHLIKTRGQQVTLRCSPKSGHDTVSWYQQALGQGPQFIFQYYEEEERQRGNFPDRFSGHQFPNYSSELNVNALLLGDSALYLCASSHRTVPIYEQYFGPGTRLTVT.

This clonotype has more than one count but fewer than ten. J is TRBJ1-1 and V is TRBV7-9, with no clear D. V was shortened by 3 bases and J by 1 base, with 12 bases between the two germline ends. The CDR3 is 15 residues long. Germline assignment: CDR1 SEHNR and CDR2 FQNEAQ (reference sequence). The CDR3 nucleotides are TGTGCCAGCAGCTTCCCTGAGGACGGGAACACTGAAGCTTTCTTT. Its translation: CASSFPEDGNTEAFF.

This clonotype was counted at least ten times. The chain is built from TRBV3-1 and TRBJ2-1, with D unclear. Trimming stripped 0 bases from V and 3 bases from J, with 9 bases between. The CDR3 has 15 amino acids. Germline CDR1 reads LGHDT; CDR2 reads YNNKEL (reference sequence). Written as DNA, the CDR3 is TGTGCCAGCAGCCAAGAGACGCGCTTCTACAATGAGCAGTTCTTC. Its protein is CASSQETRFYNEQFF.

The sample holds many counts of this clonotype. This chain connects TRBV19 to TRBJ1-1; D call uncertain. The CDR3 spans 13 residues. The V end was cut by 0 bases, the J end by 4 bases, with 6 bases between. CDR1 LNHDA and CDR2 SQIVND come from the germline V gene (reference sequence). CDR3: CASSIDRFTEAFF. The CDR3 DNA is TGTGCCAGTAGTATAGACAGGTTCACTGAAGCTTTCTTT.

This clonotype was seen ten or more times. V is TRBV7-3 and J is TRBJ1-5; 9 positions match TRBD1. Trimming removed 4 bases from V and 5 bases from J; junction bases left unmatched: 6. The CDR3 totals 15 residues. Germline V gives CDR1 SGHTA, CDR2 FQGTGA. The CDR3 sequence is CASSYTTGGHQPQHF. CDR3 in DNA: TGTGCCAGCAGCTATACGACAGGGGGTCATCAGCCCCAGCATTTT.

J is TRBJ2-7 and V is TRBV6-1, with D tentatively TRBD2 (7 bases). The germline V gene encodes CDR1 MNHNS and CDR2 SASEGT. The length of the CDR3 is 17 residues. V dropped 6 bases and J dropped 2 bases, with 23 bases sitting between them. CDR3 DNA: TGTGCCAGCAGGGGGGACACCGCTAGCGGAGACCCCTACGAGCAGTACTTC. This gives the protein CASRGDTASGDPYEQYF.

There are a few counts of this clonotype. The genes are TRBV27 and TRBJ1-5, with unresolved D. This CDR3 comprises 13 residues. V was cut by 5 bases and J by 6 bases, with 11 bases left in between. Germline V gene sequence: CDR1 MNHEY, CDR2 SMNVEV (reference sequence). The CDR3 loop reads CASSLAWGQPQHF. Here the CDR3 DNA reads TGTGCCAGCAGTCTCGCCTGGGGTCAGCCCCAGCATTTT.

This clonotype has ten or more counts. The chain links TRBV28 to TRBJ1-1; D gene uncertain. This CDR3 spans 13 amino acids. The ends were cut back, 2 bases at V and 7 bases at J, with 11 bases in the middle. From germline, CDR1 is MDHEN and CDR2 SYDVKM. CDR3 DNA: TGTGCCAGCAGTTTAGATAACGGCCGTGAAGCTTTCTTT. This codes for CASSLDNGREAFF.

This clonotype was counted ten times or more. CDR3 sequence (DNA): TGTGCCAGCAGTTTCGAGGGGTTCTATAGCAATCAGCCCCAGCATTTT. Its protein product is CASSFEGFYSNQPQHF. The chain is built from TRBV28 and TRBJ1-5; tentative D call: TRBD1 (5 bases). The V end lost 3 bases, the J end lost 0 bases, and 12 bases lay between the germline ends. The CDR3 is made up of 16 amino acids. Germline V gene data show CDR1 as MDHEN and CDR2 as SYDVKM.

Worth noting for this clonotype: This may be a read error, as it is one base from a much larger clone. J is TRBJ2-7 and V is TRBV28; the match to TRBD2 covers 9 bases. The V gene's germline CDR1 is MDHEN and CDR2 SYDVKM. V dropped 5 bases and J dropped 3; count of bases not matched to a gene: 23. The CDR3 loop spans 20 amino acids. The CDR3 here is CASSPLVPLAGPMGLYEQYF. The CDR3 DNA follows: TGTGCCAGCAGTCCCCTGGTCCCACTAGCGGGCCCGATGGGGCTCTACGAGCAGTACTTC.

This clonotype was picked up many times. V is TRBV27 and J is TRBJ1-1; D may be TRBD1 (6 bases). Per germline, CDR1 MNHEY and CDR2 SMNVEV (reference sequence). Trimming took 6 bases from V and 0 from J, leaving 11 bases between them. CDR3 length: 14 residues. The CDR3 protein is CASRLKGVNTEAFF. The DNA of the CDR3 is TGTGCCAGCAGACTTAAGGGGGTGAACACTGAAGCTTTCTTT.

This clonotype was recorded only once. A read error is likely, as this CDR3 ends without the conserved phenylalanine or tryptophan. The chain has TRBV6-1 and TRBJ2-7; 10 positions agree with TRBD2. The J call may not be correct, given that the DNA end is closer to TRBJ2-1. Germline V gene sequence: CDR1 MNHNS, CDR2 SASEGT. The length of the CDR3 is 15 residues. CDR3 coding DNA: TGTGCCAGCAGTACCGGGACTAGCGAGGGGTACGAGCAGTTCCTC. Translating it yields CASSTGTSEGYEQFL.

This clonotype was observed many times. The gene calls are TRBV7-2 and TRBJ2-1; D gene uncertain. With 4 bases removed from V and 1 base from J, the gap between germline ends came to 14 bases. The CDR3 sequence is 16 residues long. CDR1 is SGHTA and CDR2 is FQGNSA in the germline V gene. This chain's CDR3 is CASSSAHLLSYNEQFF. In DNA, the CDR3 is TGTGCCAGCAGCTCCGCTCACCTATTATCCTACAATGAGCAGTTCTTC.

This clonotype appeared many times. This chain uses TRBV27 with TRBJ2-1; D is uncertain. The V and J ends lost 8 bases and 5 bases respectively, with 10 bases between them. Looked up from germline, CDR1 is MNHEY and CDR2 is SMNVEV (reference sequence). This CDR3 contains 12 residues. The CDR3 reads CASALIDNEQFF. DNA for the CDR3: TGTGCCAGCGCCCTCATAGACAATGAGCAGTTCTTC.